Presented here are 26 T cell receptor beta chains from one specimen sequenced in a study of post-analysis software for immune sequencing data. Overall study findings and caveats: Patients had higher frequencies than controls of roughly five TRBV segments, including TRBV5-6, TRBV5-1 and TRBV20-1.

Unique-molecular-identifier-tagged TCR beta cDNA libraries were used. MiXCR, run by TCRdb on the PCR reads, gives a single entry per CDR3 protein. Among 820,000 or so distinct CDR3 sequences listed, approximately 53% were seen once. No antigens are known for them. Specimen: blood. The receptors come from a girl aged 5 to 17 with multiple sclerosis.

The gene calls are TRBV4-1 and TRBJ2-7; TRBD2 aligns across 8 bases. CDR1 is MGHRA and CDR2 is YSYEKL in the germline V gene. The CDR3 length is 14 residues. Trimming took 1 base from V and 5 from J; bases not matched to a gene: 4. CDR3 region: CASSQVMREDEQYF. Here the CDR3 DNA reads TGCGCCAGCAGCCAAGTTATGCGGGAGGACGAGCAGTACTTC.

The V call is TRBV3-1, the J call TRBJ2-7, with D unresolved. The V and J ends lost 1 base and 2 bases respectively, with 12 bases between them. Germline CDR1 LGHDT, CDR2 YNNKEL (reference sequence). The CDR3 extends over 15 amino acids. The CDR3 nucleotides are TGTGCCAGCAGCCAAGGCAATGAGAGGCCCTACGAGCAGTACTTC. Residues: CASSQGNERPYEQYF.

This clonotype was observed a few times. The V gene is TRBV6-4, the J gene TRBJ2-6; a weak D match, TRBD2 (6 bases). V was shortened by 4 bases and J by 0 bases, with 13 bases between the two germline ends. The CDR3 has 17 residues. CDR1 MRHNA and CDR2 SNTAGT come from the germline V gene. The DNA of the CDR3 is TGTGCCAGCAGTGCTGGAGGGATCCTCTCTGGGGCCAACGTCCTGACTTTC. Translated, it gives CASSAGGILSGANVLTF.

The sample holds a few counts of this clonotype. V is TRBV12-3 or TRBV12-4 and J is TRBJ2-7; 8 bases fit TRBD1. The CDR3 sequence is 14 residues long. Losses at the gene ends were 2 bases for V and 2 bases for J; bases not matched to a gene: 2. The CDR3 loop is CASSLWTGTYEQYF. The CDR3 DNA sequence: TGTGCCAGCAGTTTATGGACAGGGACCTACGAGCAGTACTTC.

This clonotype was seen a handful of times. This chain connects TRBV7-9 to TRBJ2-5; TRBD2 might be the D (6 bases). Judging by the DNA end, TRBJ2-7 fits better; the J call may be wrong. Germline V CDR1 and CDR2: SEHNR, FQNEAQ (reference sequence). This CDR3 spans 15 amino acids. CDR3 in amino acids: CASSPPGTGVGEQYF. The CDR3 bases are TGTGCCAGCAGCCCTCCGGGGACGGGAGTGGGCGAGCAGTACTTC.

The chain joins TRBV7-9 to TRBJ2-3; no reliable D call. Trimming left V 5 bases short and J 2 bases short, with 14 bases between. Germline V gene lookup returns CDR1 SEHNR and CDR2 FQNEAQ (reference sequence). The CDR3 sequence is 15 residues long. The CDR3 coding sequence is TGTGCCAGCAGCCCACAGCTAGGGAACACAGATACGCAGTATTTT. As protein: CASSPQLGNTDTQYF.

About this clonotype itself: One junction end disagrees with the germline gene, perhaps due to a read error. The chain couples TRBV6-5 to TRBJ2-3; the match to TRBD2 covers 7 bases. CDR1 and CDR2 from the germline V gene are MNHEY and SVGAGI. The length of the CDR3 is 16 residues. The CDR3, as DNA: TGTGCCAGCAGTTACTCTCTAGCGGACCCCACAGGTACGCAGTATTTT. This sequence encodes CASSYSLADPTGTQYF.

This rearrangement joins TRBV15 to TRBJ2-3; 9 bases match TRBD1. Germline V lookup: CDR1 LNHNV, CDR2 YYDKDF (reference sequence). The CDR3 has 17 residues. V was clipped by 1 base and J by 4 bases; unmatched bases: 9. The CDR3: CATSRGSGQGSADTQYF. DNA for the CDR3: TGTGCCACCAGCAGAGGATCGGGACAGGGATCCGCAGATACGCAGTATTTT.

This clonotype was picked up many times. The junction shows a germline mismatch at one end, possibly a read error. CDR3 in amino acids: CASSSGTDYGYTF. In DNA form, the CDR3 reads TGTGCCAGCAGCTCCGGGACAGACTATGGCTACACCTTC. V usage is TRBV5-1 and J usage is TRBJ1-2, with 7 bases fitting TRBD1. The CDR3 spans 13 residues. Germline CDR1 SGHRS, CDR2 YFSETQ.

V is TRBV7-2 and J is TRBJ2-7; 14 bases match TRBD2. Germline CDR1 and CDR2: SGHTA and FQGNSA. The CDR3 is made up of 15 amino acids. V lost 4 bases to trimming and J lost 7 bases; unmatched junction nucleotides: 6. DNA for the CDR3: TGTGCCAGCAGCTCAGGGACTAGCGGGGGTATGGAGCAGTACTTC. It codes for CASSSGTSGGMEQYF.

A few counts support this clonotype. J is TRBJ2-1 and V is TRBV4-1; the D gene is possibly TRBD2 (6 bases). CDR3 length: 17 residues. The germline V gene has CDR1 MGHRA and CDR2 YSYEKL. Trimming left V 1 base short and J 0 bases short, with 13 bases between. CDR3 in amino acids: CASSQVPSVPSYNEQFF. The DNA for the CDR3 is TGCGCCAGCAGCCAAGTCCCTAGCGTACCCTCCTACAATGAGCAGTTCTTC.

The chain has TRBV11-2 and TRBJ2-7; 8 positions match TRBD2. The ends lost 6 bases at V and 3 bases at J; junction bases unmatched: 10. This CDR3 is 15 amino acids long. The germline CDR1 and CDR2 sequences are SGHAT and FQNNGV. The CDR3 region has the DNA TGTGCCAGCAGAGATATAGCGGGACTTGTCTACGAGCAGTACTTC. It specifies CASRDIAGLVYEQYF.

The CDR3 DNA is TGTGCCAGCAGCTGGTCGGACAGGATCTATGGCTACACCTTC. Protein sequence: CASSWSDRIYGYTF. V usage is TRBV5-6 and J usage is TRBJ1-2; 7 bases match TRBD1. V shed 3 bases, J shed 4 bases, and the junction held 6 bases outside the gene matches. CDR3 length: 14 amino acids. Germline loops: CDR1 SGHDT, CDR2 YYEEEE.

The sample holds a few counts of this clonotype. The chain uses TRBV29-1 and TRBJ2-5, with 9 bases lining up with TRBD1. This CDR3 has 13 residues. J lost 2 bases, V lost 6 bases, and 4 bases had no gene match. Germline CDR1 SQVTM, CDR2 ANQGSEA. CDR3 region: CSVQDRGQETQYF. Here the CDR3 DNA reads TGCAGCGTCCAAGACAGGGGGCAAGAGACCCAGTACTTC.

This clonotype has just a few counts. V is TRBV7-7 and J is TRBJ2-3; 11 bases fit TRBD2. This CDR3 is 16 amino acids long. Trimming at V came to 2 bases and at J to 2 bases, leaving 3 bases not matched to a gene. CDR1 and CDR2 (germline): SSHAT, FNYEAQ (reference sequence). Here the CDR3 reads CASSLTSGGDTDTQYF. CDR3 bases: TGTGCCAGCAGCTTAACTAGCGGGGGAGACACAGATACGCAGTATTTT.

The chain combines TRBV29-1 with TRBJ2-1, with 7 bases that match TRBD2. Trimming cost V 5 bases and J 8 bases; bases outside gene matches: 9. In germline, CDR1 is SQVTM, CDR2 ANQGSEA. This CDR3 has 13 residues. This CDR3 is CSVSGTTGYEQFF. The CDR3 DNA reads as TGCAGCGTTAGCGGGACTACCGGATATGAGCAGTTCTTC.

This clonotype has at least ten counts. CDR3 DNA: TGTGCCAGCAGTTCCCACCCAGGCACTGAAGCTTTCTTT. Translated, it gives CASSSHPGTEAFF. The chain couples TRBV12-3 or TRBV12-4 to TRBJ1-1; no clear D. This CDR3 is 13 amino acids long. Trimming left V 4 bases short and J 4 bases short, with 10 bases between.

Remarks on this clonotype: A junction boundary mismatches the germline segment, possibly from a read error. The chain joins TRBV6-2 or TRBV6-3 to TRBJ2-7, with TRBD1 identical over 9 bases. The germline V gene encodes CDR1 MNHEY and CDR2 SVGEGT. The CDR3 consists of 11 residues. This CDR3 is CASSGTGLPFF. CDR3 DNA: TGTGCCAGCAGCGGGACAGGGTTACCGTTCTTC.

J is TRBJ2-5 and V is TRBV29-1; the match to TRBD2 covers 7 bases. The length of the CDR3 is 13 residues. Trimming at V came to 1 base and at J to 11 bases, leaving 10 bases not matched to a gene. CDR1 is SQVTM and CDR2 is ANQGSEA in the germline V gene. The CDR3 nucleotides are TGCAGCGTTGAAGGTCGTGGGGAGGGCAAGCAGTACTTC. This translates into CSVEGRGEGKQYF.

V gene TRBV7-9 combines with J gene TRBJ2-7; either TRBD1 or TRBD2 may supply D (5 bases each). Germline CDR1 reads SEHNR; CDR2 reads FQNEAQ (reference sequence). V lost 1 base and J lost 3, with 7 bases in between. CDR3 size: 13 residues. The chain's CDR3 is CASSLVGVYEQYF. The CDR3 DNA sequence: TGTGCCAGCAGCTTAGTGGGGGTCTACGAGCAGTACTTC.

V is TRBV7-9 and J is TRBJ2-5, with a weak D call TRBD2 (6 bases). Germline V gene data show CDR1 as SEHNR and CDR2 as FQNEAQ (reference sequence). CDR3 length: 11 residues. Trimming removed 8 bases at V and 2 bases at J, with 6 bases between. The CDR3 bases are TGTGCCAGCGCGGGACAAGAGACCCAGTACTTC. It specifies CASAGQETQYF.

This sequence joins TRBV7-2 and TRBJ2-6, with D possibly matching TRBD1 (7 bases). The CDR3 has 20 residues. The V end was cut by 3 bases, the J end by 0 bases, with 21 bases between. CDR1 is SGHTA, CDR2 FQGNSA, per germline. The chain's CDR3 is CASSFVSRGVSSSGANVLTF. In nucleotides, the CDR3 is TGTGCCAGCAGCTTTGTAAGCAGGGGGGTCTCCTCCTCTGGGGCCAACGTCCTGACTTTC.

This clonotype was observed at least ten times. The genes are TRBV18 and TRBJ1-5; D possibly corresponds to TRBD1 (6 bases). The V end lost 8 bases, the J end lost 2 bases, and 10 bases lay between the germline ends. Looked up from germline, CDR1 is KGHSH and CDR2 is LQKENI. The CDR3 has 13 amino acids. In DNA form, the CDR3 reads TGTGCCAGCAGCCCAGGGGGCAATCAGCCCCAGCATTTT. This sequence encodes CASSPGGNQPQHF.

The chain has TRBV12-3 or TRBV12-4 and TRBJ2-7; TRBD2 might be the D (6 bases). The CDR3 runs to 14 residues. V lost 7 bases, J lost 0 bases, and 13 bases lay in between. CDR3 residues: CASTGERSSYEQYF. The DNA for the CDR3 is TGTGCCAGCACGGGGGAGAGGAGCTCCTACGAGCAGTACTTC.

The V gene is TRBV12-3 or TRBV12-4, the J gene TRBJ2-7; the D gene is possibly TRBD2 (5 bases). CDR3 length equals 11 residues. V was clipped by 5 bases and J by 9 bases, with 11 bases between them. Here the CDR3 reads CASSQTRGQYF. The CDR3 DNA sequence: TGTGCCAGCAGTCAAACCCGGGGGCAGTACTTC.

The gene calls are TRBV7-2 and TRBJ2-3; D is uncertain. This CDR3 has 11 residues. Germline-derived CDR1 and CDR2 are SGHTA and FQGNSA. The V and J ends lost 2 bases and 7 bases respectively, with 4 bases between them. The chain's CDR3 is CASSLQNTQYF. The DNA of the CDR3 is TGTGCCAGCAGCTTACAGAATACGCAGTATTTT.